A selection of T cell receptor beta chains follows, all from one sample in a study of identical twins. One entry per CDR3 protein results from TCRdb running MiXCR on the 5' RACE reads. The table records 450,000 or so distinct CDR3 sequences, approximately 25% of them present only once. This same sample was also part of a study on T cells expressing NK-cell markers.

The sequenced sample consisted of CD4+ T cells sorted from blood. The source is a woman under 30 in good health. The CDR3 runs from the conserved cysteine through the conserved F or W. Each record gives: clone size, D gene, V gene, J gene, CDR3 DNA, CDR3 protein. D genes are given only for firm matches. For some rows the clone size is stated as once, few or many, or as a class when expanded; others skip it.

>NA|NA|TRBV6-2/TRBV6-3|TRBJ1-2
TGTGCCAGCAGCCCTACAGGATTATATGGCTACACCTTC
CASSPTGLYGYTF
>NA|NA|TRBV12-3/TRBV12-4|TRBJ2-3
TGTGCCAGCAGCCCCCCCCCACGCACAGATACGCAGTATTTT
CASSPPPRTDTQYF
>NA|TRBD2|TRBV20-1|TRBJ2-3
TGCAGTGCTAGAGATCGGATTCTAGCGGCGAGCACAGATACGCAGTATTTT
CSARDRILAASTDTQYF
>NA|TRBD2|TRBV5-5|TRBJ2-3
TGTGCCAGCAGCCCGACTAGCGGGGGGCCCCGCACAGATACGCAGTATTTT
CASSPTSGGPRTDTQYF
>few|NA|TRBV5-1|TRBJ2-7
TGCGCCAGCAGCGATCCTTCCGGGAGCCCTTACGAGCAGTACTTC
CASSDPSGSPYEQYF
>NA|NA|TRBV30|TRBJ1-4
TGTGCCTGGAGGGCGAGGGGGGGTGAAAAACTGTTTTTT
CAWRARGGEKLFF
>NA|NA|TRBV7-2|TRBJ1-6
TGTGCCAGCAGCTTCCCGCGGGGCGGTTCACCCCTCCACTTT
CASSFPRGGSPLHF
>NA|TRBD1|TRBV7-8|TRBJ1-2
TGTGCCAGCAGCAGAAGGATCCCGGACAGGTCGTTCGGCTACACCTTC
CASSRRIPDRSFGYTF
>many|NA|TRBV12-3/TRBV12-4|TRBJ1-6
TGTGCCAGCAGTTTACAGGGGAACTCACCCCTCCACTTT
CASSLQGNSPLHF
>few|NA|TRBV5-1|TRBJ2-7
TGCGCCAGCCAAACGAGTCAGGGTTCGAGCTCCTACGAGCAGTACTTC
CASQTSQGSSSYEQYF
>NA|NA|TRBV9|TRBJ2-7
TGTGCCAGCAGCGTAGAGTCAACAGGGTATCACGAGCAGTACTTC
CASSVESTGYHEQYF
>NA|TRBD2|TRBV30|TRBJ2-7
TGTGCCTGGCATTGGGGGGGTGGCGAGCAGTACTTC
CAWHWGGGEQYF
>few|TRBD2|TRBV4-2|TRBJ2-1
TGTGCCAGCAGCTCCAGCGGGGGGTCACATGAGCAGTTCTTC
CASSSSGGSHEQFF
>few|NA|TRBV5-1|TRBJ1-1
TGCGCCAGCAGCTTGGGCGCGGGGTTTGAAGCTTTCTTT
CASSLGAGFEAFF
>NA|NA|TRBV24-1|TRBJ2-3
TGTGCCACCAGTGATTTTGGGTGTGGATGGGTGGCGGCCACAGATACGCAGTATTTT
CATSDFGCGWVAATDTQYF
>NA|NA|TRBV20-1|TRBJ2-7
TGCAGTGCTGTACTCCTTGGCAGCTCCTACGAGCAGTACTTC
CSAVLLGSSYEQYF
>NA|NA|TRBV10-2|TRBJ2-3
TGCGCCAGCAGTGTGGGGGGCGGCGCAGATACGCAGTATTTT
CASSVGGGADTQYF
>NA|TRBD2|TRBV11-2|TRBJ2-7
TGTGCCAGCAGCTCCCTTCCCATATCAAGCGGGAGGTACTACGAGCAGTACTTC
CASSSLPISSGRYYEQYF
>NA|NA|TRBV12-3/TRBV12-4|TRBJ2-4
TGTGCCAGCAGTTTAGAAGTGGTAGCCAAAAACATTCAGTACTTC
CASSLEVVAKNIQYF
>few|TRBD1|TRBV5-1|TRBJ2-5
TGCGCCAGCAGCCGGACAGGGGGCGAAGCAGAGACCCAGTACTTC
CASSRTGGEAETQYF
>NA|TRBD2|TRBV7-3|TRBJ2-5
TGTGCCAGCAGCTTCCGACTAGCGGGGACCCAAGAGACCCAGTACTTC
CASSFRLAGTQETQYF
>few|NA|TRBV9|TRBJ2-3
TGTGCCAGCAGCGGGCTGTCCTCCCGGGGCGGCTCGCAGTATTTT
CASSGLSSRGGSQYF
>NA|NA|TRBV4-3|TRBJ2-3
TGCGCCAGCAGCCAAGCCAACCGGGGGGCAGCTAGCACAGATACGCAGTATTTT
CASSQANRGAASTDTQYF
>NA|TRBD1|TRBV25-1|TRBJ2-5
TGTGCCAGCAGTGCCCAGGGAACAGGGGGCAAAGAGACCCAGTACTTC
CASSAQGTGGKETQYF
>NA|NA|TRBV6-5|TRBJ2-7
TGTGCCAGCAGTTCCGCTATGACTCTGCCGGGGTCGGAGCAGTACTTC
CASSSAMTLPGSEQYF
>few|NA|TRBV7-9|TRBJ2-2
TGTGCCAGCAGCCCCCCCTTGGCGATTGGTGGTGGGGAGCTGTTTTTT
CASSPPLAIGGGELFF
>NA|NA|TRBV20-1|TRBJ1-6
TGCAGTGCTAGAGATCGTAGGGGTTCCTATAATTCACCCCTCCACTTT
CSARDRRGSYNSPLHF
>few|NA|TRBV10-3|TRBJ2-5
TGTGCCATCAGTGAGTCGGTGAGGGCAGGAGAGACCCAGTACTTC
CAISESVRAGETQYF
>NA|NA|TRBV21-1|TRBJ2-1
TGTGCCAGCAGCCCGAATGAGCAGTTCTTC
CASSPNEQFF
>NA|NA|TRBV7-2|TRBJ1-6
TGTGCCAGCAGCCCATTACAGGGTTGGTCCTCAATTCTACCCCTCCACTTT
CASSPLQGWSSILPLHF
>few|TRBD1|TRBV6-5|TRBJ2-4
TGTGCCAGCATGTTAAACCGGGACAGCCAAAACATTCAGTACTTC
CASMLNRDSQNIQYF
>NA|NA|TRBV25-1|TRBJ1-1
TGTGCCAGCATGAGGGAAGCTTTCTTT
CASMREAFF
>few|TRBD2|TRBV5-5|TRBJ2-1
TGTGCCAGCAGCTGGGGTCGGGGGGGCGGCAATGAGCAGTTCTTC
CASSWGRGGGNEQFF
>few|NA|TRBV27|TRBJ1-2
TGTGCCAGCAGTGGACAGCGAGGCAGCTACACCTTC
CASSGQRGSYTF
>few|NA|TRBV5-1|TRBJ2-5
TGCGCCAGCAGCTTGGAAGGCAGGGAAGAGACCCAGTACTTC
CASSLEGREETQYF
>few|NA|TRBV20-1|TRBJ2-5
TGCAGTGCTAGAGATCGGAAGGTCGGGACCCAGTACTTC
CSARDRKVGTQYF
>NA|NA|TRBV5-1|TRBJ2-1
TGCGCCAGCAGCTTTAACACGGTTGAGCAGTTCTTC
CASSFNTVEQFF
>few|TRBD1|TRBV7-2|TRBJ2-1
TGTGCCAGCAGCTACCAACCGGGACAGTACAATGAGCAGTTCTTC
CASSYQPGQYNEQFF
>NA|NA|TRBV10-3|TRBJ1-4
TGTGCCATCCGGACAGTCCCTAATGAAAAACTGTTTTTT
CAIRTVPNEKLFF
>few|NA|TRBV20-1|TRBJ1-1
TGCAGTGCTCCCAACGTAGCTTTCTTT
CSAPNVAFF
>NA|TRBD1|TRBV5-1|TRBJ2-3
TGCGCCAGCAGCACCGACAGGGGGGGAGATACGCAGTATTTT
CASSTDRGGDTQYF
>few|NA|TRBV5-1|TRBJ1-1
TGCGCCAGCAGCTTGCGGCCACTCCCGAACACTGAAGCTTTCTTT
CASSLRPLPNTEAFF
>few|NA|TRBV12-1|TRBJ2-7
TGTGCCAGCAGCTTTTCCCCGAGTGGGTACGAGCAGTACTTC
CASSFSPSGYEQYF
>NA|TRBD1|TRBV5-1|TRBJ1-1
TGCGCCAGCAGCTCCCCGGACAGGACCCATGAAGCTTTCTTT
CASSSPDRTHEAFF
>many|TRBD2|TRBV5-6|TRBJ2-1
TGTGCCAGCAGCTTGGCCAGCGGGAGTATCTACAATGAGCAGTTCTTC
CASSLASGSIYNEQFF
>once|TRBD2|TRBV20-1|TRBJ2-7
TGCAGTGCTGCGGGACTAGCGGGAGTCGAGCAGTACTTC
CSAAGLAGVEQYF
>NA|NA|TRBV20-1|TRBJ1-2
TGCAGTGCCGCCCTGGGGATAGGGGGCTACACCTTC
CSAALGIGGYTF
>NA|NA|TRBV6-1|TRBJ2-1
TGTGCCAGCAGTCCGCGACTCAGGGAGGATGAGCAGTTCTTC
CASSPRLREDEQFF
>few|TRBD1|TRBV20-1|TRBJ2-3
TGCAGTGCTCGGACAGGGGGGCGGGATACGCAGTATTTT
CSARTGGRDTQYF
>NA|NA|TRBV9|TRBJ2-5
TGTGCCAGCAGCGTAGAGAGGGAAGAGACCCAGTACTTC
CASSVEREETQYF
>few|NA|TRBV10-3|TRBJ2-7
TGTGCCATCAGTGACAGATCCTACGAGCAGTACTTC
CAISDRSYEQYF
>few|NA|TRBV27|TRBJ1-1
TGTGCCAGCAAATTGACGGGGGGGACTGAAGCTTTCTTT
CASKLTGGTEAFF
>few|NA|TRBV20-1|TRBJ2-1
TGCAGTGCTAGAGATCCCCGAGGGCGACACAATGAGCAGTTCTTC
CSARDPRGRHNEQFF
>few|NA|TRBV12-3/TRBV12-4|TRBJ1-2
TGTGCCAGCAGTGCCACCCCAAACTATGGCTACACCTTC
CASSATPNYGYTF
>NA|NA|TRBV4-3|TRBJ2-4
TGCGCCAGCAGCCAAGAATTAGGGTTTCCTGTCAAAAACATTCAGTACTTC
CASSQELGFPVKNIQYF
>NA|NA|TRBV12-5|TRBJ1-1
TGTGCTAGTGGCCTACCAGGGCTTTCTGAAGCTTTCTTT
CASGLPGLSEAFF
>NA|TRBD1|TRBV5-1|TRBJ1-3
TGCGCCAGCAGCCTTGGGACAGCTCGCGGAAACACCATATATTTT
CASSLGTARGNTIYF